The 3 T cell receptor beta chains given below trace back to one sample, sequenced in a study of OX40 agonist ivuxolimab in advanced cancers. Profiling relied on immunoSEQ multiplex PCR, and the TCRdb table lists in-frame clones only, not all of them. Of about 85,000 clones in the sample, around 85% are singletons; the top ten hold 2%. Specimen: CD4+ or CD8+ T cells sorted from blood, collected in a trial of the OX40 agonist ivuxolimab. The receptors here all came from an adult with an advanced solid tumor such as melanoma, head and neck, liver or kidney cancer.

CDR3 loop: CASSLGDSADTQYF. Written as DNA, the CDR3 is TGTGCCAGCAGCTTAGGAGACTCGGCTGATACGCAGTATTTT. V and J are TRBV13 and TRBJ2-3; no clear D gene. CDR3 length: 14 residues. In germline, CDR1 is PRHDT, CDR2 FYEKMQ (reference sequence). V was trimmed by 0 bases and J by 6 bases, leaving 10 bases between them.

The gene calls are TRBV5-1 and TRBJ1-2; possibly TRBD1 for D (6 bases). Trimming took off 0 bases at V and 2 bases at J, with 11 bases between the two ends. The length of the CDR3 is 15 residues. Germline CDR1 and CDR2: SGHRS and YFSETQ. In DNA form, the CDR3 reads TGCGCCAGCAGCTTGGCCCAGGGGCGGAACTATGGCTACACCTTC. This gives the protein CASSLAQGRNYGYTF.

The chain recombines TRBV11-1 with TRBJ2-2; D is tentatively TRBD1 or TRBD2 (5 bases each). The CDR3 contains 14 residues. Between the trimmed V and J ends, which lost 3 bases and 7 bases, there was a span of 12 bases. CDR1 and CDR2 from the germline V gene are SGHAT and FQDESV (reference sequence). The CDR3 sequence: CASSFNRGDGELFF. CDR3 DNA: TGTGCCAGCAGCTTTAACCGGGGCGACGGGGAGCTGTTTTTT.